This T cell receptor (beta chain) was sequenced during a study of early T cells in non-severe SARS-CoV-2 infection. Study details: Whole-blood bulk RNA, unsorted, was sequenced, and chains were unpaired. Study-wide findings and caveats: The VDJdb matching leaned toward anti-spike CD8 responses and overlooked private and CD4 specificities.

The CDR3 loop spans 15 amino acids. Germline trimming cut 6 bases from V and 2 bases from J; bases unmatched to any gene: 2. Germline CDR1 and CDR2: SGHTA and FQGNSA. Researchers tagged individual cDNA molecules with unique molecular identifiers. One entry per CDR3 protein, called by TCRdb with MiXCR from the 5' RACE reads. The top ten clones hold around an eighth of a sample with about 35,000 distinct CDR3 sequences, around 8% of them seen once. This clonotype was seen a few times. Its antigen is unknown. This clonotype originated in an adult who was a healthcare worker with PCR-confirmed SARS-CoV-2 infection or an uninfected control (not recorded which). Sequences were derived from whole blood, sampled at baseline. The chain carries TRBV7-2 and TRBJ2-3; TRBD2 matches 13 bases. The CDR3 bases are TGTGCCAGCAGGGGGACTAGCGGGGTCACAGATACGCAGTATTTT. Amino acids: CASRGTSGVTDTQYF.